This T cell receptor beta chain was retrieved from a study of blood T cell repertoires in COVID-19. This CDR3 comprises 16 residues. V was cut by 2 bases and J by 5 bases, with 19 bases left in between. From germline, CDR1 is SGHNT and CDR2 YYREEE (reference sequence). Study members were between about 18 and 95 years old and lived in 20 to 30 US regions. Study processing details: Reference gene primer amplification in the assay estimated nucleated cell counts. Libraries were prepared by immunoSEQ multiplex PCR; TCRdb keeps only in-frame clonotypes and omits some of them. V and J calls and clone size come straight from that table; D and trimming were deduced from the DNA. Among hundreds of thousands of clones listed, about four fifths were seen once.

The specimen sequenced was PBMCs or T cells enriched from blood (not recorded which). The genes are TRBV5-4 and TRBJ2-5; possibly TRBD2 for D (7 bases). The sequence was collected from a woman aged 45-65 years who had been exposed to COVID-19. In nucleotides, the CDR3 is TGTGCCAGCAGCTTCGGCGGGGGCCTACCACCCGAGACCCAGTACTTC. Translation gives CASSFGGGLPPETQYF.